The next 25 T cell receptor beta chains were all read from a single sample in a study of cytomegalovirus exposure and HLA in healthy donors. The data were produced by immunoSEQ multiplex PCR, yet TCRdb's version contains in-frame clones alone and is incomplete. The table records 82,000 or so clones, roughly 94% of them present only once. Sequenced material: PBMCs. These receptors were collected from a woman aged 18-30 years in good health and CMV-seronegative.

This sequence joins TRBV29-1 and TRBJ1-3; possible D gene TRBD1, 6 bases. CDR3 length: 14 amino acids. Trimming left V 6 bases short and J 0 bases short, with 12 bases between. Germline loops: CDR1 SQVTM, CDR2 ANQGSEA. In DNA form, the CDR3 reads TGCAGCGTGATCGGACAGAGCTCTGGAAACACCATATATTTT. It is translated as CSVIGQSSGNTIYF.

The gene calls are TRBV19 and TRBJ2-7, with D possibly TRBD1 on 5 matching bases. CDR3 length equals 15 residues. Germline CDR1 and CDR2: LNHDA and SQIVND (reference sequence). V lost 3 bases and J lost 6, with 18 bases in between. CDR3 in DNA: TGTGCCAGTAGTATTTCGCAGGGCGCCTTAGGCGAGCAGTACTTC. Translated: CASSISQGALGEQYF.

The chain uses TRBV9 and TRBJ2-7; 7 bases fit TRBD2. Looked up from germline, CDR1 is SGDLS and CDR2 is YYNGEE. The CDR3 is 16 amino acids. Losses at the gene ends were 0 bases for V and 9 bases for J; bases not matched to a gene: 15. The CDR3, as DNA: TGTGCCAGCAGCGTAGGCGGCACTCTCCACCCGGGGGGGCAGTACTTC. Translation: CASSVGGTLHPGGQYF.

V gene TRBV19 combines with J gene TRBJ2-5, with 7 bases lining up with TRBD1. The CDR3 contains 14 residues. The germline gives CDR1 LNHDA, CDR2 SQIVND (reference sequence). V shed 5 bases, J shed 3 bases, and the junction held 6 bases outside the gene matches. CDR3 residues: CASSSDRWEETQYF. The CDR3, as DNA: TGTGCCAGTAGTTCGGACAGGTGGGAAGAGACCCAGTACTTC.

The rearrangement uses TRBV25-1 and TRBJ1-1; D perhaps matches TRBD1 (5 bases). Germline CDR1 is MGHDK and CDR2 is SYGVNS. This CDR3 comprises 15 residues. V lost 0 bases and J lost 4, with 12 bases in between. CDR3 in DNA: TGTGCCAGCAGTGAATATGGGGAGGGGAGCACTGAAGCTTTCTTT. Its protein is CASSEYGEGSTEAFF.

The V and J genes are TRBV6-8 and TRBJ2-5; D not certain. Germline V gene data show CDR1 as MNHGY and CDR2 as SAAAGT. There are 18 residues in the CDR3. Trimming stripped 0 bases from V and 0 bases from J, with 17 bases between. The CDR3, as DNA: TGTGCCAGCAGTTACTCTTTTCTTCGCGGCCTAGACCAAGAGACCCAGTACTTC. Translating it yields CASSYSFLRGLDQETQYF.

The rearrangement uses TRBV28 and TRBJ1-2; 9 bases fit TRBD1. This CDR3 contains 17 residues. V lost 6 bases, J lost 3 bases, and 14 bases stayed unmatched. CDR1 is MDHEN and CDR2 is SYDVKM in the germline V gene. CDR3 in DNA: TGTGCCAGCAGCTTTTCACTAAACAGGGGGCCTTACTATGGCTACACCTTC. Amino acids: CASSFSLNRGPYYGYTF.

The rearrangement joins TRBV25-1 to TRBJ2-5; D gene ambiguous. V was clipped by 4 bases and J by 5 bases, with 11 bases between them. CDR1 is MGHDK, CDR2 SYGVNS, per germline. The CDR3 totals 13 residues. For the CDR3, the DNA is TGTGCCAGCAGTGGCTCTCCGCAGGAGACCCAGTACTTC. Protein product: CASSGSPQETQYF.

This clone was detected once. The chain has TRBV19 and TRBJ2-7; D perhaps matches TRBD2 (6 bases). V was clipped by 4 bases and J by 2 bases, with 9 bases between them. CDR3 length: 13 amino acids. CDR1 and CDR2 from the germline V gene are LNHDA and SQIVND (reference sequence). CDR3 in amino acids: CASSSGATYEQYF. DNA of the CDR3: TGTGCCAGTAGTAGCGGGGCCACCTACGAGCAGTACTTC.

V gene TRBV18 combines with J gene TRBJ2-4, with 10 nucleotides matching TRBD1. Trimming cost V 4 bases and J 6 bases; bases outside gene matches: 9. Germline V gene lookup returns CDR1 KGHSH and CDR2 LQKENI. The CDR3 is 16 residues long. The CDR3 DNA follows: TGTGCCAGCTCACTAACCGGGACAGGGGAGATAAACATTCAGTACTTC. Its protein product is CASSLTGTGEINIQYF.

The chain joins TRBV6-1 to TRBJ1-1; D is unclear. This CDR3 spans 15 amino acids. Trimming cost V 7 bases and J 0 bases, with 15 bases left between them. Germline V gives CDR1 MNHNS, CDR2 SASEGT. Written as DNA, the CDR3 is TGTGCCAGCATTCCCCGCGGTAAGGTGAACACTGAAGCTTTCTTT. Translated: CASIPRGKVNTEAFF.

V usage is TRBV6-1 and J usage is TRBJ1-3; TRBD1 might be the D (6 bases). This CDR3 is 16 amino acids long. The germline CDR1 and CDR2 sequences are MNHNS and SASEGT. Trimming left V 4 bases short and J 0 bases short, with 13 bases between. The CDR3 loop reads CASSAITGSSGNTIYF. CDR3 in DNA: TGTGCCAGCAGTGCGATTACAGGGAGCTCTGGAAACACCATATATTTT.

The V gene is TRBV2, the J gene TRBJ2-7; 7 nucleotides match TRBD2. This CDR3 has 15 amino acids. CDR1 is SNHLY, CDR2 FYNNEI, per germline. V lost 1 base, J lost 1 base, and 4 bases stayed unmatched. CDR3 amino acids: CASSEGPSGSYEQYF. The CDR3 DNA follows: TGTGCCAGCAGTGAAGGCCCTAGCGGTTCCTACGAGCAGTACTTC.

This sequence joins TRBV5-5 and TRBJ2-3; D remains unclear. Germline V gives CDR1 SGHKS, CDR2 YYEKEE (reference sequence). The CDR3 is 13 residues long. Deletions cut 7 bases from V and 0 bases from J, with 9 bases between. This chain's CDR3 is CASSDRSTDTQYF. In DNA, the CDR3 is TGTGCCAGCTCAGATCGAAGCACAGATACGCAGTATTTT.

The rearrangement joins TRBV4-3 to TRBJ1-3; D remains unclear. The germline gives CDR1 LGHNA, CDR2 YSLEER. V dropped 0 bases and J dropped 1 base, with 10 bases sitting between them. This CDR3 is 16 amino acids long. This chain's CDR3 is CASSQDPPGSGNTIYF. CDR3 bases: TGCGCCAGCAGCCAAGATCCCCCGGGGTCTGGAAACACCATATATTTT.

CDR3 region: CASSENGAGNQPQHF. In DNA, the CDR3 is TGTGCCAGCAGTGAAAATGGGGCTGGAAATCAGCCCCAGCATTTT. The rearrangement links TRBV6-1 to TRBJ1-5; tentatively, D is TRBD1 (5 bases). Trimming removed 2 bases from V and 4 bases from J, with 12 bases in between. This CDR3 is 15 amino acids long. Looked up from germline, CDR1 is MNHNS and CDR2 is SASEGT.

The rearrangement uses TRBV25-1 and TRBJ2-1, with 14 bases fitting TRBD2. The J segment lost 7 bases and the V segment lost 4 bases, leaving 3 bases of the junction unmatched. Germline CDR1 and CDR2: MGHDK and SYGVNS. The CDR3 loop spans 15 amino acids. CDR3 coding DNA: TGTGCCAGCAGTGCAAGACTAGCGGGAGGGAATGAGCAGTTCTTC. This gives the protein CASSARLAGGNEQFF.

This clone has just one count. The chain uses TRBV13 and TRBJ1-1; possible D gene TRBD1, 6 bases. V lost 5 bases and J 6 bases, leaving 16 bases between the germline ends. This CDR3 region has 14 residues. Germline CDR1 PRHDT, CDR2 FYEKMQ (reference sequence). The CDR3 spells CASSPRQVRPEAFF. The CDR3 DNA is TGTGCCAGCAGCCCCCGACAGGTTCGCCCTGAAGCTTTCTTT.

CDR3 nucleotides: TGTGCCAGCAGCCGTGACAGGGCGCTTGGGTCCTACGAGCAGTACTTC. Translated: CASSRDRALGSYEQYF. The chain joins TRBV7-8 to TRBJ2-7; 7 bases are a match to TRBD1. The CDR3 spans 16 residues. CDR1 and CDR2 from the germline V gene are SGHVS and FQNEAQ. Trimming at V came to 5 bases and at J to 1 base, leaving 11 bases not matched to a gene.

The J gene is TRBJ2-1, the V gene TRBV10-3, with 15 nucleotides matching TRBD2. CDR1 is ENHRY, CDR2 SYGVKD, per germline. The CDR3 is made up of 17 amino acids. V dropped 0 bases and J dropped 9; count of bases not matched to a gene: 6. The CDR3: CAISESTGTSGRTEQFF. The CDR3 region has the DNA TGTGCCATCAGTGAGTCGACAGGGACTAGCGGGAGGACTGAGCAGTTCTTC.

The chain recombines TRBV7-2 with TRBJ2-7; D is undetermined. The germline V and J ends were trimmed by 1 base and 4 bases, with 11 bases remaining between them. From germline, CDR1 is SGHTA and CDR2 FQGNSA. CDR3 length: 14 amino acids. Here the CDR3 DNA reads TGTGCCAGCAGCTTAGAGTTAATCGCGTACGAGCAGTACTTC. Amino acid sequence: CASSLELIAYEQYF.

This chain connects TRBV19 to TRBJ2-4; the match to TRBD2 covers 16 bases. V was clipped by 4 bases and J by 7 bases; unmatched bases: 22. Germline V gene data show CDR1 as LNHDA and CDR2 as SQIVND (reference sequence). The CDR3 runs to 22 residues. CDR3 loop: CASSKFLGGTSGRARKGNIQYF. The CDR3 DNA follows: TGTGCCAGTAGTAAATTCCTAGGCGGGACTAGCGGGAGGGCCAGGAAAGGCAACATTCAGTACTTC.

The DNA for the CDR3 is TGCAGCGTTGAAACAGGGGAAACCTACGAGCAGTACTTC. Translated, it gives CSVETGETYEQYF. The chain has TRBV29-1 and TRBJ2-7, with 7 bases identical to TRBD1. This CDR3 spans 13 amino acids. Germline V gives CDR1 SQVTM, CDR2 ANQGSEA. Unmatched junction bases numbered 3, after V lost 2 bases and J lost 2 bases.

In this sample, this clone turned up once. The chain combines TRBV29-1 with TRBJ2-7; TRBD1 matches at 7 bases. Germline CDR1 reads SQVTM; CDR2 reads ANQGSEA. This CDR3 spans 12 amino acids. CDR3 sequence reads: CSGTDSSYEQYF. The CDR3, as DNA: TGCAGTGGGACAGACAGCTCCTACGAGCAGTACTTC.

This clone appeared many times. The gene calls are TRBV19 and TRBJ2-7; perhaps TRBD2 as D (5 bases). The CDR3 covers 13 residues. V lost 5 bases to trimming and J lost 6 bases, with 14 bases between them. CDR1 and CDR2 from the germline V gene are LNHDA and SQIVND (reference sequence). CDR3 in amino acids: CASSGTSSLEQYF. The CDR3 nucleotides read TGTGCCAGTAGTGGAACTAGTTCCCTCGAGCAGTACTTC. The full variable domain, its missing parts supplied by reference TRBV19 and TRBJ2-7, is DGGITQSPKYLFRKEGQNVTLSCEQNLNHDAMYWYRQDPGQGLRLIYYSQIVNDFQKGDIAEGYSVSREKKESFPLTVTSAQKNPTAFYLCASSGTSSLEQYFGPGTRLTVT.